The 10 T cell receptor beta chains below were found in one sample sequenced in a study of blood T cell repertoires in COVID-19. Here immunoSEQ multiplex PCR was the method, and the copy in TCRdb shows in-frame clones only, minus some. The sample contains about 260,000 clones, over 80% of which appear only once. The sample was peripheral blood. The source of these receptors is a woman in her thirties or forties with acute or convalescent COVID-19.

J is TRBJ1-2 and V is TRBV7-2; no firm D call. Germline V gene sequence: CDR1 SGHTA, CDR2 FQGNSA. This CDR3 contains 13 residues. Trimming took off 1 base at V and 5 bases at J, with 8 bases between the two ends. CDR3 nucleotide sequence: TGTGCCAGCAGCTTAGGTCTTCTTTATGGCTACACCTTC. The encoded protein is CASSLGLLYGYTF.

The J gene is TRBJ1-1, the V gene TRBV30; 8 nucleotides line up with TRBD1. This CDR3 is 18 amino acids long. The trim removed 0 bases at V and 5 bases at J, leaving 17 bases unmatched. Looked up from germline, CDR1 is GTSNPN and CDR2 is SVGIG (reference sequence). The CDR3 DNA is TGTGCCTGGAGTGTACGGGACGGGCCAGGGGGCGCGAGGACTGAAGCTTTCTTT. This codes for CAWSVRDGPGGARTEAFF.

V and J are TRBV29-1 and TRBJ1-1, with a tentative D call TRBD1 (5 bases). Trimming removed 4 bases from V and 1 base from J, with 13 bases in between. Per the germline V gene, CDR1 is SQVTM and CDR2 is ANQGSEA. CDR3 length equals 14 residues. The CDR3 sequence: CSVVKGLENTEAFF. The CDR3 DNA is TGCAGCGTTGTTAAGGGACTAGAGAACACTGAAGCTTTCTTT.

This chain joins TRBV7-2 and TRBJ1-1; D gene uncertain. There are 15 residues in the CDR3. V lost 3 bases and J lost 0, with 11 bases in between. From germline, CDR1 is SGHTA and CDR2 FQGNSA. CDR3 DNA sequence: TGTGCCAGCAGCTTTAACGCAGGAATGAACACTGAAGCTTTCTTT. Amino acids: CASSFNAGMNTEAFF.

The chain couples TRBV3-1 (or the pseudogene TRBV3-2) to TRBJ1-5; D ambiguous. Germline V lookup: CDR1 LGHDT, CDR2 YNNKEL (reference sequence). The germline V and J ends were trimmed by 4 bases and 1 base, with 11 bases remaining between them. The CDR3 spans 15 residues. CDR3 DNA: TGTGCCAGCAGCCGCGGAGGGCCCAGCAATCAGCCCCAGCATTTT. Translated: CASSRGGPSNQPQHF.

Details on this clone: This same CDR3 is encoded by further DNA sequences in the sample. The V call is TRBV7-2, the J call TRBJ1-1, with TRBD1 as a possible D gene (5 bases). CDR1 and CDR2 from the germline V gene are SGHTA and FQGNSA. This CDR3 contains 13 residues. Trimming removed 5 bases from V and 1 base from J, with 8 bases in between. Here the CDR3 reads CASSLGQNTEAFF. The CDR3 nucleotides read TGTGCCAGCAGCCTCGGACAGAACACTGAAGCTTTCTTT.

This clone has only one observation. The rearrangement links TRBV6-2 or TRBV6-3 to TRBJ1-3; 7 bases match TRBD1. This CDR3 has 20 residues. Looked up from germline, CDR1 is MNHEY and CDR2 is SVGEGT. With 4 bases clipped from V and 0 bases from J, the junction kept 18 bases outside the gene matches. This chain's CDR3 is CASSSPPYRLGTDSGNTIYF. CDR3 in DNA: TGTGCCAGCAGTTCCCCCCCTTACAGACTCGGGACAGACTCTGGAAACACCATATATTTT.

This clone was recorded once. The chain uses TRBV10-1 and TRBJ2-2, with 8 bases lining up with TRBD1. Losses at the gene ends were 3 bases for V and 1 base for J; bases not matched to a gene: 1. The CDR3 totals 15 residues. Germline V gene sequence: CDR1 WNHNN, CDR2 SYGVQD (reference sequence). The CDR3 region has the DNA TGCGCCAGCAGTGAAGGACAGGGGAACACCGGGGAGCTGTTTTTT. Translated, it gives CASSEGQGNTGELFF.

This chain uses TRBV24-1 with TRBJ2-5, with TRBD2 matching 9 bases. Trimming removed 0 bases from V and 3 bases from J; junction bases left unmatched: 13. Germline V CDR1 and CDR2: KGHDR, SFDVKD. The CDR3 extends over 19 amino acids. CDR3 loop: CATSDLGSGGIVSEETQYF. The CDR3 DNA sequence: TGTGCCACCAGTGATTTGGGTAGCGGGGGAATTGTCTCTGAAGAGACCCAGTACTTC.

The CDR3 nucleotides read TGTGCCAGCAGCTTGGGGGGAGGATATCAGCCCCAGCATTTT. Translation gives CASSLGGGYQPQHF. The J gene is TRBJ1-5, the V gene TRBV5-6; D uncertain. The germline V gene encodes CDR1 SGHDT and CDR2 YYEEEE. The CDR3 has 14 amino acids. V was shortened by 0 bases and J by 5 bases, with 9 bases between the two germline ends.